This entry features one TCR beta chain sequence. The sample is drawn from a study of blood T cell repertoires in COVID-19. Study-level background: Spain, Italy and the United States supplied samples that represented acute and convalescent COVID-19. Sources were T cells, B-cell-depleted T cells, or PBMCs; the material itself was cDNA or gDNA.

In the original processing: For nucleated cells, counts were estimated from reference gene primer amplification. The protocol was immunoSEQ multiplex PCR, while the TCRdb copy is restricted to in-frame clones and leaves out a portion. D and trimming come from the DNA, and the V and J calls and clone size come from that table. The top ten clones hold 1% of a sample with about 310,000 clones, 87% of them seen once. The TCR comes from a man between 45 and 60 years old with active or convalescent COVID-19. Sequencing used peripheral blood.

This CDR3 reads CASSPEGQGLETQYF. Written as DNA, the CDR3 is TGTGCCAGCAGCCCAGAGGGACAGGGTTTAGAGACCCAGTACTTC. V and J are TRBV9 and TRBJ2-5; the match to TRBD1 covers 9 bases. Germline lookup yields CDR1 SGDLS and CDR2 YYNGEE. The CDR3 is 15 amino acids. V gave up 4 bases and J gave up 4 bases; unmatched junction bases: 8.